The sample holds many counts of the clone carrying this T cell receptor beta chain. Between the trimmed V and J ends, which lost 5 bases and 2 bases, there was a span of 9 bases. Germline assignment: CDR1 MNHEY and CDR2 SMNVEV (reference sequence). This CDR3 has 13 amino acids. This sample is part of a study of spatial heterogeneity in lung cancer. Across the whole study: Consistent detection of more beta-chain than alpha-chain sequences was observed.

Using its own MiXCR run on the 5' RACE reads, TCRdb lists one record per CDR3 protein. The sample includes about 70,000 distinct CDR3 sequences, 8% to 9% of them seen just once. As to time point: blood at routine non-recurrence follow-up after resection. This specimen consisted of PBMCs, obtained at follow-up. V usage is TRBV27 and J usage is TRBJ1-1; D is unresolved. The clonotype comes from a female donor with early-stage non-small cell lung cancer. The CDR3, as DNA: TGTGCCAGCAGTCCCCAGGTTAACACTGAAGCTTTCTTT. Protein sequence: CASSPQVNTEAFF.